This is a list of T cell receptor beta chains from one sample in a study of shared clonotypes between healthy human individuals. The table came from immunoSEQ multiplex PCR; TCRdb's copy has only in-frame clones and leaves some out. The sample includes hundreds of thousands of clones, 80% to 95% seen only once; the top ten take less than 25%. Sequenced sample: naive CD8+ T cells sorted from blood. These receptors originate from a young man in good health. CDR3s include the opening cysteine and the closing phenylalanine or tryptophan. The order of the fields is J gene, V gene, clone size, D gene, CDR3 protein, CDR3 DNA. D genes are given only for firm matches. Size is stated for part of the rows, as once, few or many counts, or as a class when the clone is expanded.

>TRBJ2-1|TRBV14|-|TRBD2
CASSQLQRGYNEQFF
TGTGCCAGCAGCCAGCTCCAGCGGGGCTACAATGAGCAGTTCTTC
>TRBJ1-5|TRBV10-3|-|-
CATSTGTDQPQHF
TGTGCCACCAGCACGGGAACTGATCAGCCCCAGCATTTT
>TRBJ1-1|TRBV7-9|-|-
CASSGALGVNTEAFF
TGTGCCAGCTCCGGGGCTCTCGGGGTGAACACTGAAGCTTTCTTT
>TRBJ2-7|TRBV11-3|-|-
CASSPGSSYEQYF
TGTGCCAGCAGCCCCGGGTCCTCCTACGAGCAGTACTTC
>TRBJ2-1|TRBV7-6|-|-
CASSLGAGTYNEQFF
TGTGCCAGCAGCTTAGGTGCTGGTACCTACAATGAGCAGTTCTTC
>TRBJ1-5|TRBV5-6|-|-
CASSLGSSGGNQPQHF
TGTGCCAGCAGCTTGGGGTCCTCTGGGGGCAATCAGCCCCAGCATTTT
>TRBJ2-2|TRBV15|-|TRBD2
CATSRPPRLAGGRDTGELFF
TGTGCCACCAGCAGACCGCCGAGACTAGCGGGAGGTCGGGACACCGGGGAGCTGTTTTTT
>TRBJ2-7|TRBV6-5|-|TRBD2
CASSYDRSGGLIEQYF
TGTGCCAGCAGTTACGATCGTAGCGGGGGTCTAATCGAGCAGTACTTC
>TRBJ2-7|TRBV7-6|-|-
CASSLSSGSTYEQYF
TGTGCCAGCAGCTTATCAAGCGGGTCAACCTACGAGCAGTACTTC
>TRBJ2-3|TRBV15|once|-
CATSRGGDSTDTQYF
TGTGCCACCAGCAGAGGGGGGGATAGCACAGATACGCAGTATTTT
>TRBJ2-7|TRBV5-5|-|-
CASSPRPTGSSYEQYF
TGTGCCAGCAGCCCCCGACCGACAGGCAGCTCCTACGAGCAGTACTTC
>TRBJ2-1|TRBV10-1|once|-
CASAPGGTRTSSYNEQFF
TGCGCCAGCGCCCCCGGCGGAACCCGCACGAGCTCCTACAATGAGCAGTTCTTC
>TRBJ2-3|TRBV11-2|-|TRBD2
CASSNIKGLLTDTQYF
TGTGCCAGCAGCAATATTAAGGGACTACTCACAGATACGCAGTATTTT
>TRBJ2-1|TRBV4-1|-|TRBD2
CASSLERLAGNEQFF
TGCGCCAGCAGCCTCGAACGACTAGCGGGCAATGAGCAGTTCTTC
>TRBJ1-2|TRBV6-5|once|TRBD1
CASSYSRTGGEGYTF
TGTGCCAGCAGTTACTCGCGGACAGGGGGAGAAGGCTACACCTTC
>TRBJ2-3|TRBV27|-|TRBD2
CASRLAGSTDTQYF
TGTGCCAGCAGACTAGCGGGAAGCACAGATACGCAGTATTTT
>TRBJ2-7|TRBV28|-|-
CASSFQIGPYEQYF
TGTGCCAGCAGTTTCCAGATTGGTCCCTACGAGCAGTACTTC
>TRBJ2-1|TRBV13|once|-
CASSSVDRDFGFRSSYNEQFF
TGTGCCAGCAGCTCCGTAGACCGGGACTTCGGGTTCCGGAGCTCCTACAATGAGCAGTTCTTC
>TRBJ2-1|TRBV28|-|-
CASSLLSQYNEQFF
TGTGCCAGCAGTTTATTAAGTCAGTACAATGAGCAGTTCTTC
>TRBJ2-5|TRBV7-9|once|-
CASSFGETQYF
TGTGCCAGCAGTTTCGGGGAGACCCAGTACTTC
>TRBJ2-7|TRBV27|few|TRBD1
CASRGLASYEQYF
TGTGCCTCCAGGGGGCTAGCCTCCTACGAGCAGTACTTC
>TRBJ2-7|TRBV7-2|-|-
CASSPSGGDYEQYF
TGTGCCAGCAGCCCCAGTGGCGGGGACTACGAGCAGTACTTC
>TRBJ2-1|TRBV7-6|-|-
CASSATGSSEYNEQFF
TGTGCCAGCAGCGCTACAGGGAGCTCGGAATACAATGAGCAGTTCTTC
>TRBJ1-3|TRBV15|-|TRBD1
CATSSPGQQISGNTIYF
TGTGCCACCAGCAGCCCGGGACAGCAAATTTCTGGAAACACCATATATTTT
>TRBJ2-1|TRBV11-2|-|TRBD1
CASSFNRGLYNEQFF
TGTGCCAGCAGCTTTAACAGGGGGCTCTACAATGAGCAGTTCTTC
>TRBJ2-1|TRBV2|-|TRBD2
CASPPGYSSGTNEQFF
TGTGCCAGCCCCCCAGGGTATTCTAGCGGGACCAATGAGCAGTTCTTC
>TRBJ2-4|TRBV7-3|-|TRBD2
CASSPEAGGGNIQYF
TGTGCCAGCAGCCCCGAAGCGGGAGGGGGTAACATTCAGTACTTC
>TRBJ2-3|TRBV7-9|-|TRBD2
CASSLVASGRDTQYF
TGTGCCAGCAGCTTAGTGGCTAGCGGGAGAGATACGCAGTATTTT
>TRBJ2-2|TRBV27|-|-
CASSLLGAYTGELFF
TGTGCCAGCAGTTTATTGGGCGCGTACACCGGGGAGCTGTTTTTT
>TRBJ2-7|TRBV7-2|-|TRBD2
CASSWTSGSSYEQYF
TGTGCCAGCAGCTGGACTAGCGGGAGCTCCTACGAGCAGTACTTC
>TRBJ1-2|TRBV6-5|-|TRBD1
CASSYRQGDFYGYTF
TGTGCCAGCAGTTACCGACAGGGGGACTTCTATGGCTACACCTTC
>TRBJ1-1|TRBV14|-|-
CASSHVGHREAFF
TGTGCCAGCAGCCACGTCGGACACAGAGAAGCTTTCTTT
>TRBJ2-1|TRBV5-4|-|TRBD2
CASSLKGTSYNEQFF
TGTGCCAGCAGCTTGAAGGGGACTAGCTACAATGAGCAGTTCTTC
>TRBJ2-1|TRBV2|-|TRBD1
CASNLGLRGQYPMGNEQFF
TGTGCCAGCAACCTAGGGTTAAGGGGGCAGTACCCCATGGGAAATGAGCAGTTCTTC
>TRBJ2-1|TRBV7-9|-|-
CASRSPRGGAYEQFF
TGTGCCAGCAGATCTCCGAGGGGGGGGGCCTATGAGCAGTTCTTC
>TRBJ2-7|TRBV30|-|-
CAWSSLGSEQYF
TGTGCCTGGAGTTCTCTCGGGTCCGAGCAGTACTTC
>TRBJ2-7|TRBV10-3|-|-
CAITRDTYSYEQYF
TGTGCCATTACCCGGGACACATACTCCTACGAGCAGTACTTC
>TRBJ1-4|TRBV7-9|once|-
CASSTSGSKLFF
TGTGCCAGCAGCACCAGTGGCAGTAAACTGTTTTTT
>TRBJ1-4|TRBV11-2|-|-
CASSFVDTNEKLFF
TGTGCCAGCAGCTTTGTGGACACTAATGAAAAACTGTTTTTT
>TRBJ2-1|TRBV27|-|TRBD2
CASSLSAGESYNEQFF
TGTGCCAGCAGTTTGTCAGCGGGAGAGTCCTACAATGAGCAGTTCTTC
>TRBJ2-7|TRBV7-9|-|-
CASSDPGRDYEQYF
TGTGCCAGCAGCGATCCGGGACGGGATTACGAGCAGTACTTC
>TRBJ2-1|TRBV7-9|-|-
CASSLGGFEQFF
TGTGCCAGCAGCTTAGGGGGATTTGAGCAGTTCTTC
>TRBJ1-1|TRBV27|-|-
CASSSRMGQNTEAFF
TGTGCCAGCAGTTCACGGATGGGACAGAACACTGAAGCTTTCTTT
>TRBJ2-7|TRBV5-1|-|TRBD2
CASGPGLAAYEQYF
TGCGCCAGCGGCCCGGGACTAGCGGCCTACGAGCAGTACTTC
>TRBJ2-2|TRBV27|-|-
CASSSVPGELFF
TGTGCCAGCAGCTCGGTCCCCGGGGAGCTGTTTTTT
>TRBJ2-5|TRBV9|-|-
CASSVDDSLNQYF
TGTGCCAGCAGCGTAGATGACAGCTTGAATCAGTACTTC
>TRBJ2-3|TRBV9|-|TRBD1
CASSPSQDRVGDTQYF
TGTGCCAGCAGCCCCTCTCAGGACAGGGTCGGAGATACGCAGTATTTT
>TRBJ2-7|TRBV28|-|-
CASSSPTYEQYF
TGTGCCAGCAGTTCCCCTACGTACGAGCAGTACTTC
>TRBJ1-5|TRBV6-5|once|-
CASSYRGNQPQHF
TGTGCCAGCAGTTACAGAGGAAATCAGCCCCAGCATTTT
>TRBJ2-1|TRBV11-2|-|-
CASRPPLAGVGNEQFF
TGTGCCAGCAGACCCCCCTTAGCAGGGGTAGGCAATGAGCAGTTCTTC
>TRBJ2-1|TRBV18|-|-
CASSPSPTVRDEQFF
TGTGCCAGCTCACCCTCACCGACAGTCCGCGATGAGCAGTTCTTC
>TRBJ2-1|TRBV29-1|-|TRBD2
CSAGPGTSNPGEQFF
TGCAGCGCCGGGCCCGGGACTAGCAACCCGGGTGAGCAGTTCTTC